The rows below give T cell receptor beta chains drawn from one sample of a study of cytomegalovirus exposure and HLA in healthy donors. The protocol was immunoSEQ multiplex PCR, while the TCRdb copy is restricted to in-frame clones and leaves out a portion. The table shows 210,000 or so clones, with roughly 90% occurring only once. Material: PBMCs. The origin of the receptors is a woman under 30 in good health and CMV-seronegative. CDR3s leave out the opening cysteine and the closing phenylalanine or tryptophan. Size is stated for part of the rows, as once, few or many counts, or as a class when the clone is expanded.

j_call v_call clone_size cdr3_length cdr3_aa
TRBJ1-6 TRBV6-5 . 11 ASRSRENSPLH
TRBJ1-1 TRBV27 . 13 ASSLRVIPNTEAF
TRBJ1-2 TRBV6-1 . 10 ASSAQGDGYT
TRBJ2-7 TRBV2 . 13 ASSDQALGTYEQY
TRBJ2-7 TRBV7-2 . 12 ASSSASGPYEQY
TRBJ1-1 TRBV19 . 11 AIWRGDGTEAF
TRBJ2-5 TRBV9 . 13 ASSVGGTSRETQY
TRBJ1-2 TRBV18 . 13 ASSPNLGQGGGYT
TRBJ2-2 TRBV9 . 16 ASSVRSSGRELAGELF
TRBJ1-4 TRBV7-6 . 14 ASTLSAWGANEKLF
TRBJ2-7 TRBV30 . 11 AWSAAGVGEQY
TRBJ1-1 TRBV6-5 . 13 ASSYGRSMNTEAF
TRBJ1-3 TRBV19 . 11 ASRISSGNTIY
TRBJ1-2 TRBV18 . 10 ASSPAGGGYT
TRBJ2-5 TRBV4-1 . 14 ASSQRMLAVQETQY
TRBJ1-1 TRBV6-5 once 11 ASSHGQTTEAF
TRBJ2-5 TRBV18 . 17 ASSPLLKNRGTKQETQY
TRBJ2-1 TRBV19 few 10 ASSIGFGEQF
TRBJ1-6 TRBV6-5 . 11 ASSYSAGSPLH